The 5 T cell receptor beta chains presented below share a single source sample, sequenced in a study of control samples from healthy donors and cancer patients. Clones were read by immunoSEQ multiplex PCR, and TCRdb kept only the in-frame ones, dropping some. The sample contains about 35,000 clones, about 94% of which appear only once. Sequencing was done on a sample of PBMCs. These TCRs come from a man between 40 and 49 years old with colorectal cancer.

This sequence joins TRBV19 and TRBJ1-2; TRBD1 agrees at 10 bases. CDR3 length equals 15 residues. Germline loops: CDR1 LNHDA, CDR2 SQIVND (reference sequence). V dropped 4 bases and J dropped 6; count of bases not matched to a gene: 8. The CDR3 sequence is CASSTSAGTGDGYTF. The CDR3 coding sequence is TGTGCCAGTAGTACTTCCGCCGGGACAGGGGATGGCTACACCTTC. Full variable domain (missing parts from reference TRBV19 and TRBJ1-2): DGGITQSPKYLFRKEGQNVTLSCEQNLNHDAMYWYRQDPGQGLRLIYYSQIVNDFQKGDIAEGYSVSREKKESFPLTVTSAQKNPTAFYLCASSTSAGTGDGYTFGSGTRLTVV.

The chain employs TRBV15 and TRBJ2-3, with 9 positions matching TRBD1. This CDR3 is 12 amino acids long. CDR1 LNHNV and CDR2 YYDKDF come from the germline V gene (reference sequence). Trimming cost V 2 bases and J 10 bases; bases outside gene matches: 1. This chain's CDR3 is CATSRTGGPQYF. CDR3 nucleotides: TGTGCCACCAGCAGAACAGGGGGCCCGCAGTATTTT.

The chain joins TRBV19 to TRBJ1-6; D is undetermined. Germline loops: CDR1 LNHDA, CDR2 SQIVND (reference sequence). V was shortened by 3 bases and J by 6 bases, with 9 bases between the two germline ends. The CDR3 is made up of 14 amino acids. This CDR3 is CASSIVLSNSPLHF. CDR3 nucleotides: TGTGCCAGTAGTATCGTCCTATCTAATTCACCCCTCCACTTT.

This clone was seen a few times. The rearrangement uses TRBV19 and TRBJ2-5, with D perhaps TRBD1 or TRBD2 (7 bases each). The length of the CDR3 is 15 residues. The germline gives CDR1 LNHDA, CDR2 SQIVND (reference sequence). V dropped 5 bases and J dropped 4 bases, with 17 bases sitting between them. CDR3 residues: CASSPRGGGLETQYF. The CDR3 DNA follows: TGTGCCAGTAGTCCCCGGGGAGGGGGCTTAGAGACCCAGTACTTC. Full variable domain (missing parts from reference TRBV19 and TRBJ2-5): DGGITQSPKYLFRKEGQNVTLSCEQNLNHDAMYWYRQDPGQGLRLIYYSQIVNDFQKGDIAEGYSVSREKKESFPLTVTSAQKNPTAFYLCASSPRGGGLETQYFGPGTRLLVL.

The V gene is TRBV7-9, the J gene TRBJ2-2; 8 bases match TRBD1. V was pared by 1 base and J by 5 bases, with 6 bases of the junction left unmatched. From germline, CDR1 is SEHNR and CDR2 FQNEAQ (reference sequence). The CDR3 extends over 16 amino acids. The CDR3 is CASSLGQGARTGELFF. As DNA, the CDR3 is TGTGCCAGCAGCTTAGGTCAGGGGGCGAGGACCGGGGAGCTGTTTTTT.